This TCR beta chain was sequenced in a study of T cell responses to AZD1222 COVID-19 vaccine. The method was immunoSEQ multiplex PCR; TCRdb's version includes in-frame clones alone and lacks a portion of them. The top ten hold 1.5% to 2% of the sample, which has approximately 150,000 clones, around 87% seen once. Specimen: peripheral blood, collected on day 0 of AZD1222 vaccination. The clonotype originates from an adult in good health.

CDR3 DNA sequence: TGTGCCAGCAGCTTGTGGAACACTGAAGCTTTCTTT. It specifies CASSLWNTEAFF. The chain recombines TRBV13 with TRBJ1-1; D gene unclear. The V end was cut by 3 bases, the J end by 1 base, with 3 bases between. CDR1 is PRHDT, CDR2 FYEKMQ, per germline (reference sequence). The CDR3 is 12 residues long.